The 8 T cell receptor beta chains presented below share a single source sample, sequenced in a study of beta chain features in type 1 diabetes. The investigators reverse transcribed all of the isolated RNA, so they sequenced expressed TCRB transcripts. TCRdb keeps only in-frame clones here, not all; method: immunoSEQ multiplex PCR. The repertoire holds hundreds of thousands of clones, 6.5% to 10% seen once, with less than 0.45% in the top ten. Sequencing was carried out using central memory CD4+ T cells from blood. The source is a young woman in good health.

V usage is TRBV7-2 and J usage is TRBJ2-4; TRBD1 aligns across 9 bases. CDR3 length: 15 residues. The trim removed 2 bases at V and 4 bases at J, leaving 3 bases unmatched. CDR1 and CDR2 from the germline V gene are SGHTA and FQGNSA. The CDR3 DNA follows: TGTGCCAGCAGCTTAAGTGGGACAGGGAAAAACATTCAGTACTTC. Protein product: CASSLSGTGKNIQYF.

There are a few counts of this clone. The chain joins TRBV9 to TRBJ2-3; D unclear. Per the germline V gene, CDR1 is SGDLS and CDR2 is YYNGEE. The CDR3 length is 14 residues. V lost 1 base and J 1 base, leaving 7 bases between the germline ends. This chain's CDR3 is CASSVSYGTDTQYF. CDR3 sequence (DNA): TGTGCCAGCAGCGTAAGTTACGGCACAGATACGCAGTATTTT.

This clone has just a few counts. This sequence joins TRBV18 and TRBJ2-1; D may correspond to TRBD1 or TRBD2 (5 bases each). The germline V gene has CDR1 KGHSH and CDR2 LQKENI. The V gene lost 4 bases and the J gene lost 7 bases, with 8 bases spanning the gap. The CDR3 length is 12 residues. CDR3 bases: TGTGCCAGCTCACGGGGGTCTAATGAGCAGTTCTTC. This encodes CASSRGSNEQFF.

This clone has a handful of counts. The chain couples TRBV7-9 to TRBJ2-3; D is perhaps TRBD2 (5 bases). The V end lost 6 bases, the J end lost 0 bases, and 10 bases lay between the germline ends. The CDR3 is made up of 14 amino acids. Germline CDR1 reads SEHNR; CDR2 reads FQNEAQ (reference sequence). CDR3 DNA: TGTGCCAGCAGTAAGGGCGGGAGCACAGATACGCAGTATTTT. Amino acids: CASSKGGSTDTQYF. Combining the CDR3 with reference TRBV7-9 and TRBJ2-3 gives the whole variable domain DTGVSQNPRHKITKRGQNVTFRCDPISEHNRLYWYRQTLGQGPEFLTYFQNEAQLEKSRLLSDRFSAERPKGSFSTLEIQRTEQGDSAMYLCASSKGGSTDTQYFGPGTRLTVL.

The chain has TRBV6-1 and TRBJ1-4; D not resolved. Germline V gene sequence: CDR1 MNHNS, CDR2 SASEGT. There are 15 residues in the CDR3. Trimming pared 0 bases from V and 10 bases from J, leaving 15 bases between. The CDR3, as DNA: TGTGCCAGCAGTGAAGCGGCGGCGACCCGGTCAAAACTGTTTTTT. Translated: CASSEAAATRSKLFF.

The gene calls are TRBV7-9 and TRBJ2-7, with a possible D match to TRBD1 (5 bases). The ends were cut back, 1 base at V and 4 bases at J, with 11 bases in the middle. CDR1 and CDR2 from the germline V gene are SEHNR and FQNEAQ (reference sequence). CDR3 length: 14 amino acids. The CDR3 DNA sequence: TGTGCCAGCAGCTTAGGGGTAGGGGTTTACGAGCAGTACTTC. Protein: CASSLGVGVYEQYF.

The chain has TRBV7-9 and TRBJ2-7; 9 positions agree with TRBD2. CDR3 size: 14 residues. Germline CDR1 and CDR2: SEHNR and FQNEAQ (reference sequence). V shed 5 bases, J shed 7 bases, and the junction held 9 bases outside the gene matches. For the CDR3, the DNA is TGTGCCAGCAGCGAGCGGGAGGCCCTTGAGGAGCAGTACTTC. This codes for CASSEREALEEQYF.

This CDR3 reads CASSLDGLAGASDTQYF. DNA of the CDR3: TGTGCCAGCAGCTTAGACGGACTAGCGGGAGCGTCAGATACGCAGTATTTT. The chain uses TRBV7-2 and TRBJ2-3; 13 nucleotides line up with TRBD2. The germline V gene has CDR1 SGHTA and CDR2 FQGNSA. With V trimmed by 1 base and J by 4 bases, 5 bases remained unmatched. The CDR3 runs 17 residues.